This TCR beta chain is drawn from a study of T-cell memory formation after mild COVID-19. The study's findings and limits: What remained unconfirmed was the SARS-CoV-2 specificity of second-wave clones peaking on day 37. Some responding clones appeared in pre-infection memory, suggesting cross-reactive memory joined. Contracting CD4+ clones were located mainly in CM and EM, and CD8+ clones in EMRA.

TCR alpha and TCR beta cDNA libraries with sample barcodes and UMIs came from 5'RACE using constant-segment primers. One entry per CDR3 protein, called by TCRdb with MiXCR from the 5' RACE reads. Among about 400,000 distinct CDR3 sequences listed, more than 20% were seen once. This clonotype has just a few counts. The antigen remains undetermined. One end of the junction is discordant with germline, which a read error may explain. The germline CDR1 and CDR2 sequences are SNHLY and FYNNEI. The CDR3 sequence is 13 residues long. The sequencing input was PBMCs or a T cell subset sorted from them (not recorded which). This TCR was recovered from an adult woman who had mild COVID-19 (a few samples of this study predate the infection). Cell type and time point are not known. J is TRBJ1-2 and V is TRBV2; 7 bases are a match to TRBD1. The CDR3 here is CASREDRVGGYTF. The CDR3 bases are TGTGCCAGCAGGGAAGACAGGGTGGGTGGCTACACCTTC.